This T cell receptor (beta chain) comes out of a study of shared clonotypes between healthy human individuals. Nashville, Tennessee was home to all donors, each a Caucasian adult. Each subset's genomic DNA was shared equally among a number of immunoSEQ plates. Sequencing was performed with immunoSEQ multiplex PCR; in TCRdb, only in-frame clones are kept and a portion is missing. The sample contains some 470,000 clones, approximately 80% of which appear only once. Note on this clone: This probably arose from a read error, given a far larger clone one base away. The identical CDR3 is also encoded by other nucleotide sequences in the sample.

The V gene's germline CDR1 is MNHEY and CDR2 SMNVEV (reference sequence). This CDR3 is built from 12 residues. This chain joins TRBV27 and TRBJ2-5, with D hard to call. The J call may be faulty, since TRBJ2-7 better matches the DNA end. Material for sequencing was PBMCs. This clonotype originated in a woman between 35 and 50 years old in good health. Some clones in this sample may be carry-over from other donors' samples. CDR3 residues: CASRSPSYEQYF. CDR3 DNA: TGCGCCAGCAGGTCCCCCTCGTACGAGCAGTACTTC.